Below, 13 T cell receptor beta chains from the same sample are listed, as sequenced in a study of blood T cell repertoires in COVID-19. The method was immunoSEQ multiplex PCR; TCRdb's version includes in-frame clones alone and lacks a portion of them. The repertoire includes under 55,000 clones, 80% to 90% of them detected once, and roughly 2% sits in the top ten. Input material: peripheral blood. Source of these receptors: a human donor in a cohort sampled during active COVID-19.

This chain joins TRBV19 and TRBJ2-5, with 10 bases aligning to TRBD1. CDR1 is LNHDA, CDR2 SQIVND, per germline (reference sequence). The J segment lost 4 bases and the V segment lost 5 bases, leaving 7 bases of the junction unmatched. This CDR3 spans 15 amino acids. CDR3 residues: CASSVGQGIRETQYF. CDR3 nucleotide sequence: TGTGCCAGTAGTGTGGGACAGGGGATCAGAGAGACCCAGTACTTC.

V and J are TRBV5-1 and TRBJ2-3, with a tentative D call TRBD1 (6 bases). V was pared by 4 bases and J by 0 bases, with 12 bases between. This CDR3 comprises 15 residues. Germline V CDR1 and CDR2: SGHRS, YFSETQ. The CDR3 nucleotides read TGCGCCAGCAGCCAACAGGGTGGGAGCACAGATACGCAGTATTTT. It encodes CASSQQGGSTDTQYF.

This clone appeared a few times. The chain has TRBV28 and TRBJ2-1; 11 bases fit TRBD2. V lost 1 base and J lost 8; bases outside the gene matches: 7. The germline CDR1 and CDR2 sequences are MDHEN and SYDVKM. This CDR3 has 16 residues. The CDR3, as DNA: TGTGCCAGCAGTTTATTTACTAGCGGGAGTAGTCATGAGCAGTTCTTC. It specifies CASSLFTSGSSHEQFF.

This clone was seen once. The chain employs TRBV6-2 or TRBV6-3 and TRBJ1-2; 7 nucleotides match TRBD1. Per the germline V gene, CDR1 is MNHEY and CDR2 is SVGEGT. J was trimmed by 4 bases and V by 1 base; bases with no gene match: 6. This CDR3 is built from 15 residues. This CDR3 is CASSYLGQVGYGYTF. The DNA of the CDR3 is TGTGCCAGCAGTTACTTAGGACAGGTTGGCTATGGCTACACCTTC.

The chain carries TRBV28 and TRBJ1-1, with 7 bases aligning to TRBD1. This CDR3 is built from 11 residues. V lost 8 bases, J lost 7 bases, and 4 bases stayed unmatched. Germline V gene sequence: CDR1 MDHEN, CDR2 SYDVKM. CDR3 loop: CASAGQDEAFF. CDR3 nucleotide sequence: TGTGCCAGCGCAGGACAGGATGAAGCTTTCTTT.

The rearrangement links TRBV13 to TRBJ1-2; D is possibly TRBD1 (6 bases). The germline V and J ends were trimmed by 9 bases and 1 base, with 12 bases remaining between them. The CDR3 consists of 13 residues. Germline CDR1 reads PRHDT; CDR2 reads FYEKMQ (reference sequence). The CDR3 sequence: CASTQGINYGYTF. The CDR3 DNA sequence: TGTGCCAGTACTCAGGGGATTAACTATGGCTACACCTTC.

This chain uses TRBV3-1 (or the pseudogene TRBV3-2) with TRBJ1-3; 10 nucleotides line up with TRBD1. With 1 base clipped from V and 3 bases from J, the junction kept 9 bases outside the gene matches. Germline-derived CDR1 and CDR2 are LGHDT and YNNKEL (reference sequence). The CDR3 contains 18 residues. The DNA of the CDR3 is TGTGCCAGCAGCCAAGTTTGGCGACAGGGGGCGCTTGGAAACACCATATATTTT. Protein: CASSQVWRQGALGNTIYF.

This rearrangement joins TRBV18 to TRBJ1-3; TRBD1 matches at 7 bases. The CDR3 totals 15 residues. Germline V gene lookup returns CDR1 KGHSH and CDR2 LQKENI. The J segment lost 3 bases and the V segment lost 2 bases, leaving 4 bases of the junction unmatched. The CDR3 DNA is TGTGCCAGCTCACCAGAGACAGGGTTTGGAAACACCATATATTTT. Protein sequence: CASSPETGFGNTIYF.

This chain joins TRBV3-1 (or the pseudogene TRBV3-2) and TRBJ1-1; TRBD1 aligns across 7 bases. J was trimmed by 3 bases and V by 4 bases; bases with no gene match: 8. Germline-derived CDR1 and CDR2 are LGHDT and YNNKEL (reference sequence). The CDR3 spans 15 residues. The CDR3 DNA reads TGTGCCAGCAGCCCGACAGGGAGAGAGGACACTGAAGCTTTCTTT. This translates into CASSPTGREDTEAFF.

This chain uses TRBV29-1 with TRBJ2-1; 13 nucleotides align to TRBD2. V shed 4 bases, J shed 9 bases, and the junction held 9 bases outside the gene matches. Germline-derived CDR1 and CDR2 are SQVTM and ANQGSEA. The length of the CDR3 is 15 residues. The CDR3 protein is CSVAKTSGRAGEQFF. The CDR3 nucleotides are TGCAGCGTTGCAAAAACTAGCGGGAGGGCCGGTGAGCAGTTCTTC.

The chain is built from TRBV19 and TRBJ2-3, with 10 nucleotides matching TRBD2. CDR3 size: 15 residues. The V segment lost 3 bases and the J segment 6 bases; nucleotides outside the gene matches: 6. Germline values: CDR1 LNHDA, CDR2 SQIVND (reference sequence). CDR3: CASSMQSGRADTQYF. The CDR3, as DNA: TGTGCCAGTAGTATGCAGAGCGGGAGGGCTGATACGCAGTATTTT. Full variable domain (rest looked up from reference TRBV19 and TRBJ2-3): DGGITQSPKYLFRKEGQNVTLSCEQNLNHDAMYWYRQDPGQGLRLIYYSQIVNDFQKGDIAEGYSVSREKKESFPLTVTSAQKNPTAFYLCASSMQSGRADTQYFGPGTRLTVL.

The chain is built from TRBV5-1 and TRBJ1-2; 7 nucleotides match TRBD1. Germline CDR1 and CDR2: SGHRS and YFSETQ. CDR3 length equals 14 residues. The V segment lost 4 bases and the J segment 2 bases; nucleotides outside the gene matches: 5. The CDR3 DNA sequence: TGCGCCAGCAGCCGGTCGACAGGGAACTATGGCTACACCTTC. Amino acid sequence: CASSRSTGNYGYTF.

Only one count was recorded for this clone. This chain uses TRBV29-1 with TRBJ1-5; 8 bases align to TRBD1. This CDR3 has 19 amino acids. Germline trimming cut 5 bases from V and 4 bases from J; bases unmatched to any gene: 22. CDR1 and CDR2 (germline): SQVTM, ANQGSEA. CDR3 in amino acids: CSVSARGRFPSHLNQPQHF. In nucleotides, the CDR3 is TGCAGCGTTTCGGCCAGGGGGCGCTTCCCCTCTCATCTGAATCAGCCCCAGCATTTT.